The sequence of this T cell receptor beta chain was determined in a study of cytomegalovirus exposure and HLA in healthy donors. Study-wide results and limits: Across donors, sequencing depth was assumed by presence/absence analyses to be roughly uniform. A later analysis reported that several of the most significant clusters appeared to be linked to common viral pathogens, among them Epstein-Barr virus. Some public TCRs appeared in many individuals, while most sequences were rare.

The PCR employed 60 Vbeta primers together with 13 Jbeta primers. Under the authors' procedure: About 9.9 million shared chains were among some 80 million unique TCR beta chains counted in a later analysis. Measured with immunoSEQ multiplex PCR; TCRdb has only the in-frame clones, and not every one. D and trimming come from the DNA, and the V and J calls and clone size come from that table. This sample has 150,000 or so clones, with over 60% found just once. J was trimmed by 2 bases and V by 0 bases; bases with no gene match: 9. The germline V gene has CDR1 SGHRS and CDR2 YFSETQ. CDR3 length: 17 residues. Notes on this clone: Its antigen is still unknown.

The gene calls are TRBV5-1 and TRBJ2-3; 7 bases map to TRBD2. This clonotype originated in a male donor in good health and CMV-seronegative. Sequencing was done on a sample of PBMCs. The CDR3: CASSLGVGGTFTDTQYF. The CDR3 DNA reads TGCGCCAGCAGCTTGGGAGTCGGGGGGACCTTCACAGATACGCAGTATTTT.